This T cell receptor beta chain originates from a study of blood T cell repertoires in COVID-19. Looking at the study overall: The United States, Italy and Spain supplied acute and convalescent COVID-19 samples. T cells, B-cell-depleted T cells, or PBMCs supplied cDNA or gDNA.

J lost 10 bases, V lost 3 bases, and 5 bases had no gene match. This CDR3 comprises 14 residues. The germline CDR1 and CDR2 sequences are LGHDT and YNNKEL (reference sequence). Methods used by the authors: Amplifying reference gene primers gave estimates of nucleated cell counts. Only in-frame clones appear in the TCRdb table, and some are missing; sequencing was by immunoSEQ multiplex PCR. V and J calls and clone size are copied from that table; D and trimming were computed from the DNA. The sample holds under 500,000 clones; roughly 89% are singletons and the top ten take roughly 4.3%. The sequence came from a woman aged 30 to 39 with acute or convalescent COVID-19. The sample taken for sequencing was peripheral blood. The chain employs TRBV3-1 (or the pseudogene TRBV3-2) and TRBJ1-6; the match to TRBD1 covers 8 bases. CDR3 sequence (DNA): TGTGCCAGCAGCCACGGACAGGGTCAATCACCCCTCCACTTT. Its translation is CASSHGQGQSPLHF.